This TCR beta chain was observed in a study of T-cell reconstitution after alpha-beta-depleted transplantation in children. CDR1 is SGDLS and CDR2 is YYNGEE in the germline V gene. V lost 2 bases, J lost 3 bases, and 5 bases stayed unmatched. The CDR3 extends over 14 amino acids. The library targeted TCRbeta and was prepared with unique molecular identifiers. TCRdb independently ran MiXCR on the PCR reads; one entry per CDR3 protein. The sample has around 600,000 distinct CDR3 sequences, about 10% seen once. This clonotype was seen more than once but under ten times. V and J are TRBV9 and TRBJ2-7, with 7 bases identical to TRBD2. This TCR was recovered from a human donor who donated a stem cell graft to a child with acute myeloid leukemia. The sequences come from PBMCs from the stem cell graft donor, collected from the stem cell graft. The CDR3, as DNA: TGTGCCAGCAGCGTGGGAGGGCGAAACTACGAGCAGTACTTC. It encodes CASSVGGRNYEQYF.